These 17 T cell receptor beta chains were sequenced from one sample in a study of T cell responses to AZD1222 COVID-19 vaccine (dated by TCRdb to the early 2020s). The sample's time point label, decoded: about 28 days (+/-7) after the second vaccine dose. Libraries were built with the immunoSEQ multiplex PCR assay. In its TCRdb copy, this immuneACCESS table keeps in-frame sequences only and misses some clones. Where compared with another copy, unresolved V genes explain less than half of these, and the others have no known cause. A total of some 79,000 clones appear in this sample, about three quarters of them only once. Clones ranked in the top ten supply less than 50% of the sample. The material sequenced was peripheral blood, taken 28 days after the second AZD1222 dose. These receptors were taken from an adult who received the AZD1222 COVID-19 vaccine.

The genes are TRBV28 and TRBJ2-1; 9 bases are a match to TRBD1. CDR1 is MDHEN and CDR2 is SYDVKM in the germline V gene. This CDR3 comprises 15 residues. Trimming at V came to 6 bases and at J to 9 bases, leaving 12 bases not matched to a gene. In DNA form, the CDR3 reads TGTGCCAGCAGACGACCGGGACAGGGAAAGGGTGAGCAGTTCTTC. This encodes CASRRPGQGKGEQFF. Complete variable domain (other parts from reference TRBV28 and TRBJ2-1): DVKVTQSSRYLVKRTGEKVFLECVQDMDHENMFWYRQDPGLGLRLIYFSYDVKMKEKGDIPEGYSVSREKKERFSLILESASTNQTSMYLCASRRPGQGKGEQFFGPGTRLTVL.

This chain joins TRBV7-3 and TRBJ2-1; 9 bases align to TRBD1. The J segment lost 4 bases and the V segment lost 5 bases, leaving 9 bases of the junction unmatched. Germline V gene sequence: CDR1 SGHTA, CDR2 FQGTGA. CDR3 size: 16 residues. The CDR3 DNA follows: TGTGCCAGCAGCCAAAGAGGCGGGACAGGGTACAATGAGCAGTTCTTC. This codes for CASSQRGGTGYNEQFF.

The gene calls are TRBV6-5 and TRBJ2-2; D is perhaps TRBD1 (6 bases). CDR3 size: 14 residues. The germline V and J ends were trimmed by 7 bases and 4 bases, with 13 bases remaining between them. The germline V gene encodes CDR1 MNHEY and CDR2 SVGAGI. The CDR3 coding sequence is TGTGCCAGCACTCCAGGGGCGATCACCGGGGAGCTGTTTTTT. It yields the protein CASTPGAITGELFF.

As DNA, the CDR3 is TGTGCCTGGACGGAACAAGAGACCCAGTACTTC. This codes for CAWTEQETQYF. V and J are TRBV30 and TRBJ2-5; D uncertain. This CDR3 region has 11 residues. Trimming stripped 4 bases from V and 2 bases from J, with 5 bases between. Germline V gene lookup returns CDR1 GTSNPN and CDR2 SVGIG (reference sequence).

V usage is TRBV7-2 and J usage is TRBJ2-3, with 8 bases that match TRBD2. Germline values: CDR1 SGHTA, CDR2 FQGNSA. The CDR3 contains 17 residues. V shed 4 bases, J shed 4 bases, and the junction held 13 bases outside the gene matches. CDR3 in DNA: TGTGCCAGCAGCTCTCCGAACTTAGCGGGAACTTCAGATACGCAGTATTTT. Amino acids: CASSSPNLAGTSDTQYF.

The genes are TRBV19 and TRBJ2-1, with 7 bases that match TRBD2. V was clipped by 8 bases and J by 8 bases; unmatched bases: 12. This CDR3 spans 14 amino acids. Germline V gene sequence: CDR1 LNHDA, CDR2 SQIVND (reference sequence). As DNA, the CDR3 is TGTGCCAGTTGGGGAGGGGAGGGCCTGGATGAGCAGTTCTTC. This encodes CASWGGEGLDEQFF.

The table lists this clone with many counts. The V call is TRBV4-2, the J call TRBJ2-3; the D gene is possibly TRBD2 (6 bases). V was clipped by 0 bases and J by 6 bases, with 13 bases between them. Germline-derived CDR1 and CDR2 are LGHNA and YNFKEQ. The CDR3 runs to 15 residues. CDR3 protein: CASSQDRGTSDTQYF. CDR3 coding DNA: TGTGCCAGCAGCCAAGATCGGGGGACCTCCGATACGCAGTATTTT.

The J gene is TRBJ2-3, the V gene TRBV7-9; 12 bases map to TRBD2. The CDR3 has 17 amino acids. Germline loops: CDR1 SEHNR, CDR2 FQNEAQ (reference sequence). With 5 bases clipped from V and 3 bases from J, the junction kept 9 bases outside the gene matches. The CDR3 loop reads CASSPGLAGGRTDTQYF. CDR3 sequence (DNA): TGTGCCAGCAGCCCGGGACTAGCGGGCGGAAGGACAGATACGCAGTATTTT.

This clone showed up just a few times. V gene TRBV11-2 combines with J gene TRBJ2-2; 9 positions match TRBD1. Trimming cost V 4 bases and J 9 bases; bases outside gene matches: 15. The length of the CDR3 is 17 residues. CDR1 is SGHAT, CDR2 FQNNGV, per germline. For the CDR3, the DNA is TGTGCCAGCAGCTCACCCCCCGGGACAGGGTCGTTCCGGGAGCTGTTTTTT. Its protein is CASSSPPGTGSFRELFF. The full variable domain, its missing parts supplied by reference TRBV11-2 and TRBJ2-2, is EAGVAQSPRYKIIEKRQSVAFWCNPISGHATLYWYQQILGQGPKLLIQFQNNGVVDDSQLPKDRFSAERLKGVDSTLKIQPAKLEDSAVYLCASSSPPGTGSFRELFFGEGSRLTVL.

The CDR3 DNA follows: TGTGCCAGCAGTCCAAACTACGAGCAGTACTTC. Its protein is CASSPNYEQYF. The rearrangement uses TRBV28 and TRBJ2-7; D is unclear. The CDR3 is made up of 11 amino acids. Germline CDR1 and CDR2: MDHEN and SYDVKM. The V gene lost 5 bases and the J gene lost 3 bases, with 5 bases spanning the gap.

This clone was picked up a small number of times. The chain links TRBV28 to TRBJ2-3; a weak D match, TRBD2 (5 bases). Trimming removed 1 base at V and 3 bases at J, with 8 bases between. Germline V CDR1 and CDR2: MDHEN, SYDVKM. The CDR3 has 14 residues. The CDR3 bases are TGTGCCAGCAGTTTATCAACGGGGACAGATACGCAGTATTTT. Amino acid sequence: CASSLSTGTDTQYF.

This chain joins TRBV7-9 and TRBJ1-1; D call uncertain. This CDR3 contains 15 residues. Trimming left V 2 bases short and J 1 base short, with 11 bases between. CDR1 and CDR2 (germline): SEHNR, FQNEAQ (reference sequence). CDR3 residues: CASSLRVAANTEAFF. The CDR3 nucleotides are TGTGCCAGCAGCTTACGAGTGGCGGCGAACACTGAAGCTTTCTTT.

The rearrangement links TRBV2 to TRBJ2-3, with D perhaps matching TRBD1 (6 bases). Trimming left V 6 bases short and J 1 base short, with 14 bases between. The CDR3 is 15 residues long. The germline V gene encodes CDR1 SNHLY and CDR2 FYNNEI. DNA of the CDR3: TGTGCCAGCAGCCGTACAGGGCTGGGCACAGATACGCAGTATTTT. Its protein is CASSRTGLGTDTQYF.

The V call is TRBV28, the J call TRBJ2-1, with no clear D. From germline, CDR1 is MDHEN and CDR2 SYDVKM. CDR3 length equals 14 residues. V was pared by 4 bases and J by 12 bases, with 19 bases between. CDR3 region: CASSYEKGLFAQFF. In DNA, the CDR3 is TGTGCCAGCAGTTATGAAAAAGGTCTTTTTGCGCAGTTCTTC.

This chain joins TRBV28 and TRBJ2-1; TRBD2 matches 9 bases. There are 17 residues in the CDR3. With V trimmed by 1 base and J by 6 bases, 10 bases remained unmatched. In germline, CDR1 is MDHEN, CDR2 SYDVKM. DNA for the CDR3: TGTGCCAGCAGTTTATCCGCGGGAGGGCTGGATCGCAATGAGCAGTTCTTC. This translates into CASSLSAGGLDRNEQFF.

The rearrangement links TRBV3-1 (or the pseudogene TRBV3-2) to TRBJ1-1, with a possible D match to TRBD1 (6 bases). This CDR3 contains 15 residues. Trimming shortened V by 4 bases and J by 1 base, and 13 bases separated the two germline ends. CDR1 LGHDT and CDR2 YNNKEL come from the germline V gene (reference sequence). For the CDR3, the DNA is TGTGCCAGCAGCCTTACAGGGTTTAGGAACACTGAAGCTTTCTTT. Translated: CASSLTGFRNTEAFF.

The chain links TRBV28 to TRBJ1-6, with 8 bases fitting TRBD1. CDR3 size: 14 residues. From germline, CDR1 is MDHEN and CDR2 SYDVKM. Trimming took 2 bases from V and 10 from J; bases not matched to a gene: 4. CDR3 residues: CASSLTGGGSPLHF. The CDR3 nucleotides are TGTGCCAGCAGTTTAACAGGGGGGGGATCACCCCTCCACTTT.